The clone carrying this T cell receptor beta chain showed up just a few times. Its antigen is as yet unknown. Distinct nucleotide sequences in the sample also encode this CDR3. The data stem from a study of beta chain features in type 1 diabetes. Findings of the study overall: For patients, the naive, central memory and Treg TCRB repertoires appeared more alike than for healthy donors.

The whole isolated RNA underwent reverse transcription, so sequencing captured expressed TCRB transcripts. Profiling relied on immunoSEQ multiplex PCR, and the TCRdb table lists in-frame clones only, not all of them. The repertoire holds under 450,000 clones, about 15% seen once, with approximately 0.035% in the top ten. The ends were cut back, 4 bases at V and 5 bases at J, with 4 bases in the middle. Germline CDR1 is MGHRA and CDR2 is YSYEKL. This CDR3 comprises 11 residues. The receptor was isolated from a young man in good health. This chain uses TRBV4-1 with TRBJ2-3; D ambiguous. What was sequenced was naive CD4+ T cells from blood. The CDR3 DNA is TGCGCCAGCAGCCGAGGAGATACGCAGTATTTT. It translates to CASSRGDTQYF.